What follows are 25 T cell receptor beta chains derived from one specimen sequenced in a study of blood T cells in healthy people across ages. A sample-barcoded 5' primer and a J-beta primer mix were used in a second PCR of about 7 to 12 cycles. TCRdb re-called the 5' RACE reads with MiXCR, one entry per CDR3 protein. The sample comprises about 1.8 million distinct CDR3 sequences, just under 50% of which are singletons, and roughly 2% rests with the top ten. Sequencing was carried out using blood. These receptors came from a middle-aged woman in good health.

J is TRBJ2-2 and V is TRBV9, with a tentative D call TRBD1 (6 bases). This CDR3 spans 16 amino acids. Per germline, CDR1 SGDLS and CDR2 YYNGEE. Between the trimmed V and J ends, which lost 0 bases and 1 base, there was a span of 10 bases. The CDR3 is CASSVARTENTGELFF. The CDR3 DNA reads TGTGCCAGCAGCGTAGCTCGGACAGAGAACACCGGGGAGCTGTTTTTT.

In this sample, this clonotype turned up a few times. The V gene is TRBV10-2, the J gene TRBJ2-7; D gene ambiguous. The CDR3 extends over 17 amino acids. V was cut by 4 bases and J by 1 base, with 20 bases left in between. CDR1 is WSHSY, CDR2 SAAADI, per germline. The CDR3 protein is CASSGRVPRRDSYEQYF. CDR3 nucleotide sequence: TGCGCCAGCAGTGGAAGAGTACCTCGGCGAGATTCCTACGAGCAGTACTTC.

The V and J genes are TRBV3-1 and TRBJ2-1; D gene uncertain. CDR1 is LGHDT and CDR2 is YNNKEL in the germline V gene (reference sequence). V lost 3 bases and J 6 bases, leaving 9 bases between the germline ends. The CDR3 runs 13 residues. The CDR3 reads CASSHSGFNEQFF. The CDR3 region has the DNA TGTGCCAGCAGCCACTCCGGGTTCAATGAGCAGTTCTTC.

The CDR3 coding sequence is TGCAGCGTATCACTAGCGGGGGTTAATGAGCAGTTCTTC. The encoded protein is CSVSLAGVNEQFF. The V call is TRBV29-1, the J call TRBJ2-1; TRBD2 matches 11 bases. From germline, CDR1 is SQVTM and CDR2 ANQGSEA. This CDR3 spans 13 amino acids. Trimming removed 6 bases from V and 7 bases from J; junction bases left unmatched: 5.

This clonotype was seen a handful of times. This rearrangement joins TRBV29-1 to TRBJ1-2; tentative D call: TRBD1 (6 bases). Germline CDR1 is SQVTM and CDR2 is ANQGSEA. The CDR3 extends over 11 amino acids. For the CDR3, the DNA is TGCGGATCAATTGGGGGCGATGGCTACACCTTC. Translation: CGSIGGDGYTF. Variable domain in full (rest from reference TRBV29-1 and TRBJ1-2): SAVISQKPSRDICQRGTSLTIQCQVDSQVTMMFWYRQQPGQSLTLIATANQGSEATYESGFVIDKFPISRPNLTFSTLTVSNMSPEDSSIYLCGSIGGDGYTFGSGTRLTVV.

On this clonotype: A much larger clone sits a single nucleotide away, making a read error possible. The chain has TRBV7-9 and TRBJ2-5; D uncertain. The length of the CDR3 is 12 residues. Looked up from germline, CDR1 is SEHNR and CDR2 is FQNEAQ (reference sequence). The CDR3 region has the DNA TGTTCCAGCACACAGAATACGGAGACCCAGTACTTC. This sequence encodes CSSTQNTETQYF.

CDR3 DNA sequence: TGTGCCAGCAGCGTACGCCCTCATGAGGGCATTCAGTACTTC. Encoded protein: CASSVRPHEGIQYF. The V and J genes are TRBV9 and TRBJ2-4; D possibly corresponds to TRBD2 (5 bases). The CDR3 has 14 amino acids. Trimming removed 1 base from V and 9 bases from J, with 14 bases in between. CDR1 is SGDLS, CDR2 YYNGEE, per germline.

The gene calls are TRBV20-1 and TRBJ2-5; 8 bases align to TRBD1. V was clipped by 4 bases and J by 5 bases; unmatched bases: 9. The CDR3 spans 14 residues. Germline CDR1 is DFQATT and CDR2 is SNEGSKA (reference sequence). The CDR3 nucleotides are TGCAGTGCTACGGCCGGGACAGGTGGGGAGACCCAGTACTTC. Residues: CSATAGTGGETQYF.

V is TRBV7-9 and J is TRBJ2-7; no firm D call. TRBJ2-5 explains the end of the DNA better; the J call may be wrong. There are 13 residues in the CDR3. From germline, CDR1 is SEHNR and CDR2 FQNEAQ (reference sequence). The chain's CDR3 is CASSQMGSETQYF. CDR3 in DNA: TGTGCCAGCAGCCAGATGGGTTCTGAGACCCAGTACTTC.

The chain couples TRBV10-3 to TRBJ2-7; D is possibly TRBD2 (6 bases). The CDR3 spans 13 residues. Trimming shortened V by 5 bases and J by 7 bases, and 15 bases separated the two germline ends. Germline V gene data show CDR1 as ENHRY and CDR2 as SYGVKD. CDR3 sequence (DNA): TGTGCCATCAGTCCAGGCAGGGCGGGAGAGCAGTACTTC. It encodes CAISPGRAGEQYF.

The chain is built from TRBV12-3 or TRBV12-4 and TRBJ2-4, with TRBD1 matching over 8 bases. The CDR3 has 15 amino acids. V lost 5 bases to trimming and J lost 4 bases; unmatched junction nucleotides: 7. CDR3 protein: CASSTSGTGKNIQYF. The CDR3 DNA reads TGTGCCAGCAGTACCTCCGGGACAGGAAAAAACATTCAGTACTTC.

This clonotype was seen only a few times. The CDR3 region is CASSLKQGANYGYTF. CDR3 nucleotide sequence: TGTGCCAGCAGTTTAAAACAGGGGGCTAACTATGGCTACACCTTC. The chain combines TRBV27 with TRBJ1-2; TRBD1 matches at 8 bases. The CDR3 is made up of 15 amino acids. The germline gives CDR1 MNHEY, CDR2 SMNVEV (reference sequence). With V trimmed by 2 bases and J by 0 bases, 2 bases remained unmatched.

V usage is TRBV20-1 and J usage is TRBJ2-1; 10 nucleotides align to TRBD2. This CDR3 contains 16 residues. V was clipped by 5 bases and J by 0 bases; unmatched bases: 7. Per the germline V gene, CDR1 is DFQATT and CDR2 is SNEGSKA (reference sequence). The CDR3 bases are TGCAGTGCTCCTTCACAGCGGGGGGGCTCCTACAATGAGCAGTTCTTC. As protein: CSAPSQRGGSYNEQFF.

On this clonotype: The germline gene is not matched at one end of the junction; a read error may be the cause. V gene TRBV12-3 or TRBV12-4 combines with J gene TRBJ2-1, with 8 bases that match TRBD2. The CDR3 sequence is 16 residues long. The CDR3 here is CASSLSGGGPYNEQFF. DNA of the CDR3: TGTGCCAGCAGTTTATCCGGGGGGGGACCCTATAATGAGCAGTTCTTC.

The table lists this clonotype with a few counts. The chain is built from TRBV6-5 and TRBJ2-1, with D perhaps matching TRBD2 (6 bases). The ends were cut back, 6 bases at V and 0 bases at J, with 15 bases in the middle. This CDR3 region has 16 residues. Germline CDR1 MNHEY, CDR2 SVGAGI. In DNA form, the CDR3 reads TGTGCCAGCAGATCAGAGGCGGGGCACTCCTACAATGAGCAGTTCTTC. It translates to CASRSEAGHSYNEQFF.

This clonotype showed up just a few times. The chain joins TRBV5-1 to TRBJ2-4, with D possibly TRBD2 on 5 matching bases. The germline gives CDR1 SGHRS, CDR2 YFSETQ. The CDR3 runs 15 residues. V shed 0 bases and J shed 13 bases, with 20 bases lying between them. CDR3 loop: CASSLVPQAEGGQYF. The CDR3 coding sequence is TGCGCCAGCAGCTTGGTTCCTCAGGCCGAGGGTGGGCAGTACTTC.

This clonotype was recorded a few times. This chain connects TRBV4-3 to TRBJ2-6; D is undetermined. V was pared by 4 bases and J by 0 bases, with 22 bases between. CDR3 length: 20 amino acids. Per germline, CDR1 LGHNA and CDR2 YSLEER. CDR3 in DNA: TGCGCCAGCAGCCCAAGTATTCAAAGGATTACTCACTCTGGGGCCAACGTCCTGACTTTC. Its translation is CASSPSIQRITHSGANVLTF.

Details on this clonotype: Sequence at one end of the junction differs from germline and may be a read error. The V and J genes are TRBV24-1 and TRBJ1-2; D not resolved. The CDR3 runs 13 residues. Germline V gene lookup returns CDR1 KGHDR and CDR2 SFDVKD. CDR3 sequence (DNA): TGTGCCGCCAGTGATGGAGCTAACTATGGCTACACCTTC. Amino acid sequence: CAASDGANYGYTF.

A few counts support this clonotype. The rearrangement uses TRBV20-1 and TRBJ2-5; tentatively, D is TRBD2 (6 bases). The V and J ends lost 5 bases and 1 base respectively, with 14 bases between them. There are 14 residues in the CDR3. The germline gives CDR1 DFQATT, CDR2 SNEGSKA (reference sequence). CDR3 in DNA: TGCAGTGCTCGGGACTCCGGAATCCAAGAGACCCAGTACTTC. As protein: CSARDSGIQETQYF.

The rearrangement links TRBV6-5 to TRBJ2-3; 15 nucleotides agree with TRBD2. With V trimmed by 8 bases and J by 5 bases, 5 bases remained unmatched. Germline V gene sequence: CDR1 MNHEY, CDR2 SVGAGI. This CDR3 has 15 residues. CDR3 loop: CASERTSGGGDTQYF. The DNA of the CDR3 is TGTGCCAGCGAACGGACTAGCGGGGGGGGAGATACGCAGTATTTT.

This clonotype turned up a few times. The chain joins TRBV20-1 to TRBJ2-5; 7 nucleotides line up with TRBD1. The better agreement between TRBJ2-7 and the DNA end casts doubt on the J call. The CDR3 length is 13 residues. Germline loops: CDR1 DFQATT, CDR2 SNEGSKA (reference sequence). The CDR3 DNA sequence: TGCAGTGCGCACAGGGGAGAAGGATACGAGCAGTACTTC. Amino acid sequence: CSAHRGEGYEQYF.

As regards this clonotype: At one boundary the junction diverges from the germline segment, which might be a read error. This rearrangement joins TRBV12-3 or TRBV12-4 to TRBJ2-4; 8 bases align to TRBD2. Matching the DNA end better, TRBJ2-5 makes the J call doubtful. The CDR3 totals 16 residues. DNA for the CDR3: TGTGCCAGCTGTTTTTTCGGCGGGGGGCCCCAGGAGACCCAGTACTTC. Protein product: CASCFFGGGPQETQYF.

The V and J genes are TRBV7-8 and TRBJ2-1, with 15 bases matching TRBD2. CDR3 length: 15 residues. Trimming took 6 bases from V and 12 from J; bases not matched to a gene: 9. Germline values: CDR1 SGHVS, CDR2 FQNEAQ. CDR3 nucleotide sequence: TGTGCCAGCAGTTCCAGGACTAGCGGGGGGGCCGGGCAGTTCTTC. As protein: CASSSRTSGGAGQFF.

This rearrangement joins TRBV7-2 to TRBJ1-1, with D perhaps matching TRBD1 (5 bases). V was trimmed by 0 bases and J by 3 bases, leaving 8 bases between them. Germline CDR1 SGHTA, CDR2 FQGNSA. The CDR3 loop spans 14 amino acids. CDR3 DNA sequence: TGTGCCAGCAGCTTAGCGGGGGGGTACACTGAAGCTTTCTTT. Translation gives CASSLAGGYTEAFF.

J is TRBJ2-7 and V is TRBV4-3; D is possibly TRBD1 (6 bases). Germline V gives CDR1 LGHNA, CDR2 YSLEER. The CDR3 has 16 residues. V was pared by 2 bases and J by 7 bases, with 21 bases between. The CDR3 here is CASSQRTARSYNEQYF. The CDR3 bases are TGCGCCAGCAGCCAACGGACAGCCCGCTCCTACAATGAGCAGTACTTC.